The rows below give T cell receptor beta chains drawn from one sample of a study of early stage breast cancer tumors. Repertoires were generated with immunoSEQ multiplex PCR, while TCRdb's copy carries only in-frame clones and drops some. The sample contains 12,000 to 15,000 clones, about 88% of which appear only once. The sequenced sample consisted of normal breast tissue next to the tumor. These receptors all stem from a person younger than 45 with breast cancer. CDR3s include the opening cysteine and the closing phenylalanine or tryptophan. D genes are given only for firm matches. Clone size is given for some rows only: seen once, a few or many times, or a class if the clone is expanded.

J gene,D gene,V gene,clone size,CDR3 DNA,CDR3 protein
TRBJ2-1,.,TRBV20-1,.,TGCAGCACCCAGCATGAGCAGTTCTTC,CSTQHEQFF
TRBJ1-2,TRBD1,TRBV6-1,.,TGTGCCAGCAGTGAGCGAGACAGGGAAGTTGGGGGCTACACCTTC,CASSERDREVGGYTF
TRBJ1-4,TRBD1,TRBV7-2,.,TGTGCCAGCAGCTTAGAGGCAGGGGGCTATAATGAAAAACTGTTTTTT,CASSLEAGGYNEKLFF
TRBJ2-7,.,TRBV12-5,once,TGTGCTAGTGGTCTCGCCCCCCCGCCAGGGACCTACGAGCAGTACTTC,CASGLAPPPGTYEQYF
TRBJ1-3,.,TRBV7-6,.,TGTGCCAGCAGCTTCGCCTCGATCGGGTCGGGAAACACCATATATTTT,CASSFASIGSGNTIYF
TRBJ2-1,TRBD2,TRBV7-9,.,TGTGCCAGCAGCCCCCGACTAGCGGGAGAGGATGAGCAGTTCTTC,CASSPRLAGEDEQFF
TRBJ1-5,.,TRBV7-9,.,TGTGCCAGCAGCTCGCGGGGCGATCAGCCCCAGCATTTT,CASSSRGDQPQHF
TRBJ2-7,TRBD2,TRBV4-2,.,TGTGCCAGCAGCCAAGACAGTAGCGGGAGTCACTACGAGCAGTACTTC,CASSQDSSGSHYEQYF
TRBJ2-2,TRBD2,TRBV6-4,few,TGTGCCAGCAGTAGCGGGAGGGACACCGGGGAGCTGTTTTTT,CASSSGRDTGELFF
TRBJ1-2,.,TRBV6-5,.,TGTGCCAGCAGAGCAGGGATTTCCGGCTACACCTTC,CASRAGISGYTF
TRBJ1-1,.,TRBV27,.,TGTGCCAGCAGTTTATTAGAGGGGTCGAGCACTGAAGCTTTCTTT,CASSLLEGSSTEAFF
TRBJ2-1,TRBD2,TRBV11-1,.,TGTGCTAGCGGGAGATTAAATGAGCAGTTCTTC,CASGRLNEQFF
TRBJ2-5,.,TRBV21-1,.,TGTGCCAGCAGCAAGTATGGGAGCGGGATCGGAGAGACCCAGTACTTC,CASSKYGSGIGETQYF
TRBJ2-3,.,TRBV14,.,TGTGCCAGCAGCCAAAACTGGGGGACTGGCACAGATACGCAGTATTTT,CASSQNWGTGTDTQYF
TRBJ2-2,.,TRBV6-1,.,TGTGCCAGCAGTGGGGACCTAGAAACCGGGGAGCTGTTTTTT,CASSGDLETGELFF
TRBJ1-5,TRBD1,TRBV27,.,TGTGCCAGCAGGTCAGGGGGTTCACCTGGAGATCAGCCCCAGCATTTT,CASRSGGSPGDQPQHF
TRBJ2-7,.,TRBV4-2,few,TGTGCCAGCAGCCAAGAATTTGCTAGCGCGAGAGAGCAGTACTTC,CASSQEFASAREQYF
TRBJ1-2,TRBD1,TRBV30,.,TGTGCCTGGGGGACAGGCTATGGCTACACCTTC,CAWGTGYGYTF
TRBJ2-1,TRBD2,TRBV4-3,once,TGCGCCAGCAGCCCGGTCCTAGCGGGAGTCTACAATGAGCAGTTCTTC,CASSPVLAGVYNEQFF
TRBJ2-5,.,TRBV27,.,TGTGCCAGCAGTTTATCTCGCCAGGGAGAGACCCAGTACTTC,CASSLSRQGETQYF
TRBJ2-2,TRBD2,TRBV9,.,TGTGCCAGCAGCACGCGGGGACTAGCGGCGACGGAGCTGTTTTTT,CASSTRGLAATELFF
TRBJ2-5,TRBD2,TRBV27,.,TGTGCCAGCAGTTTAGGACTAGCGGGAGTACAAGAGACCCAGTACTTC,CASSLGLAGVQETQYF
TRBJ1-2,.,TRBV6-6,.,TGTGCCAGCAGTCTTTGGACTGACTATGGCTACACCTTC,CASSLWTDYGYTF
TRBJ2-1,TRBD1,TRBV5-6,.,TGTGCCAGCAGCTTGCGGGGACAGGTAGAGCAGTTCTTC,CASSLRGQVEQFF
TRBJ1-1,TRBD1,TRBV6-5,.,TGTGCCAGCAGTTACCGGACAGGGGTAACTTTCTTT,CASSYRTGVTFF
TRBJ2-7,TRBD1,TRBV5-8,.,TGTGCCAGCAGTGAGGGGGCCTTGTACGAGCAGTACTTC,CASSEGALYEQYF
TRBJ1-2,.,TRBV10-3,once,TGTGCCATCAGTGAACCGAACTATGGCTACACCTTC,CAISEPNYGYTF
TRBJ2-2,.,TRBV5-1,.,TGCGCCAGCAGCGCTAGAGGGACAAACGCGAACACCGGGGAGCTGTTTTTT,CASSARGTNANTGELFF
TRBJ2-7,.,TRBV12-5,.,TGTGCTAGTGCTATCGACAGGCCCCCCTACGAGCAGTACTTC,CASAIDRPPYEQYF
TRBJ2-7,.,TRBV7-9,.,TGTGCCAGCAGCCTACATACCCTGGGACGGGAGTCCCACGAGCAGTACTTC,CASSLHTLGRESHEQYF
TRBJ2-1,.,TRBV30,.,TGTGCCTGGAGGGGGGTAGCCAGAAATGAGCAGTTCTTC,CAWRGVARNEQFF
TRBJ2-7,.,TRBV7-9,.,TGTGCCAGCAGCTTATCCGGGTCTAGCTATAGCTCCTACGAGCAGTACTTC,CASSLSGSSYSSYEQYF
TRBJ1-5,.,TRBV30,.,TGTGCCTGGAGTGTACGGTCGGATCAGCCCCAGCATTTT,CAWSVRSDQPQHF
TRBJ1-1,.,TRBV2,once,TGTGCCAGCAGTGATGCGGGGCCGCGGACTGAAGCTTTCTTT,CASSDAGPRTEAFF
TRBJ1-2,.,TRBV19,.,TGTGCCAGTAGTATAAGAGGAGATCTTGGCCCTCGCTATGGCTACACCTTC,CASSIRGDLGPRYGYTF
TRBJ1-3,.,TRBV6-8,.,TGTGCCAGCAGTTACTCGTCCAGGGAATGGTCTGGAAACACCATATATTTT,CASSYSSREWSGNTIYF
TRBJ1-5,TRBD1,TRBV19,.,TGTGCCAGTAGCCCTATCCGGGACAGACCTTTTGGCAATCAGCCCCAGCATTTT,CASSPIRDRPFGNQPQHF
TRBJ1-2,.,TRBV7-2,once,TGTGCCAGCAGCTTAGACCGACAGAATTATGGCTACACCTTC,CASSLDRQNYGYTF
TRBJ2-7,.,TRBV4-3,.,TGCGCCAGCAGCCAAGTCCATGGAGACTACGAGCAGTACTTC,CASSQVHGDYEQYF
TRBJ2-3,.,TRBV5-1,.,TGCGCCAGCAGCACCCTAAAGCGGGTCGATACGCAGTATTTT,CASSTLKRVDTQYF